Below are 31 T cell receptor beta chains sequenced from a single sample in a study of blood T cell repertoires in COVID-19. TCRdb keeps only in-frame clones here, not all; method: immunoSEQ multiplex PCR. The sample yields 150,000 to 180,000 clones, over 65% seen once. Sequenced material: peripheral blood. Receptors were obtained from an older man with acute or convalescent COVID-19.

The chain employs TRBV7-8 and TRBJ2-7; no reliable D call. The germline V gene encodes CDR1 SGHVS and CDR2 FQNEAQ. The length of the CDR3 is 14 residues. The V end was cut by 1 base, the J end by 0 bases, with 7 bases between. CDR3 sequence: CASSLEWSSYEQYF. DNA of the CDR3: TGTGCCAGCAGCTTAGAATGGAGCTCCTACGAGCAGTACTTC. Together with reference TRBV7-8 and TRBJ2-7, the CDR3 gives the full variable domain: GAGVSQSPRYKVAKRGQDVALRCDPISGHVSLFWYQQALGQGPEFLTYFQNEAQLDKSGLPSDRFFAERPEGSVSTLKIQRTQQEDSAVYLCASSLEWSSYEQYFGPGTRLTVT.

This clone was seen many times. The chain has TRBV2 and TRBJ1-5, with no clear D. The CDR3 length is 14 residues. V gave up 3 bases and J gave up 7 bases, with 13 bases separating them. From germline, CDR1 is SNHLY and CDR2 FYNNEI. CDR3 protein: CASSEVSIGQPQHF. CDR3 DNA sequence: TGTGCCAGCAGTGAGGTCTCTATCGGGCAGCCCCAGCATTTT.

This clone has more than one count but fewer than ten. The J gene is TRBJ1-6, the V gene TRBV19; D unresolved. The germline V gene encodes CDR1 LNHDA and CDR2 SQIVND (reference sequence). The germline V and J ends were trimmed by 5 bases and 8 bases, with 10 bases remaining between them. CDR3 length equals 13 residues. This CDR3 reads CASSPGGYSPLHF. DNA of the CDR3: TGTGCCAGTAGTCCTGGAGGGTATTCACCCCTCCACTTT.

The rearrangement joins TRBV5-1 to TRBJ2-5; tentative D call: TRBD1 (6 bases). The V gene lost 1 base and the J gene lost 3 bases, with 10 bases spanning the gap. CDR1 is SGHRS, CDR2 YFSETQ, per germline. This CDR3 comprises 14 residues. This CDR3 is CASSLLGAKETQYF. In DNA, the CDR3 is TGCGCCAGCAGCTTGTTGGGGGCAAAAGAGACCCAGTACTTC.

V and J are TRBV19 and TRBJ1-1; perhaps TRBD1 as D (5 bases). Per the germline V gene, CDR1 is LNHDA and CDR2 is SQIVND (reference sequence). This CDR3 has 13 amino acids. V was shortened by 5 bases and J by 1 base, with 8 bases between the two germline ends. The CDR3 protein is CASSGRGNTEAFF. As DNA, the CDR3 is TGTGCCAGTAGTGGGAGGGGGAACACTGAAGCTTTCTTT.

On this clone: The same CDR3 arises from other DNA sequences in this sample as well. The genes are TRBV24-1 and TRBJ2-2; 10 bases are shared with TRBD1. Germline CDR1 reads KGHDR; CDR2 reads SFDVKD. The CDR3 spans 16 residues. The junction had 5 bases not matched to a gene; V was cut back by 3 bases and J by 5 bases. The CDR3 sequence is CATSDPGTGETGELFF. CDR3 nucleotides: TGTGCCACCAGTGATCCAGGGACAGGGGAAACCGGGGAGCTGTTTTTT.

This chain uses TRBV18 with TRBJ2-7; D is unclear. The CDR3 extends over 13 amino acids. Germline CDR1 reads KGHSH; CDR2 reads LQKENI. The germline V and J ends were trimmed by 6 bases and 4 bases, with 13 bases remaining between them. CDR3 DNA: TGTGCCAGCTCGAGTGGGCCTGTATACGAGCAGTACTTC. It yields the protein CASSSGPVYEQYF.

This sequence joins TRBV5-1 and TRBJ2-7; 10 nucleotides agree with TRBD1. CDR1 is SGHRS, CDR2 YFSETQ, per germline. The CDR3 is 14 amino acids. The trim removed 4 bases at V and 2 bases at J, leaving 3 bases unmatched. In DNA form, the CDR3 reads TGCGCCAGCAGCACGGGACAGGGGACCTACGAGCAGTACGTC. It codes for CASSTGQGTYEQYV.

CDR3 region: CASIPDRNYGYTF. The CDR3 DNA reads as TGTGCCAGCATTCCCGACAGGAACTATGGCTACACCTTC. The chain combines TRBV28 with TRBJ1-2; tentative D call: TRBD1 (6 bases). This CDR3 comprises 13 residues. V was trimmed by 7 bases and J by 2 bases, leaving 11 bases between them. Germline values: CDR1 MDHEN, CDR2 SYDVKM.

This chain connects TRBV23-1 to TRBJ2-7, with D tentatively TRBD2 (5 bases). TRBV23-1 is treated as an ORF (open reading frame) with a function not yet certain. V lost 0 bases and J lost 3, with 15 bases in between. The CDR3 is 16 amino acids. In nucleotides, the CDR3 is TGCGCCAGCAGTCAATCCCACAGCCTAGGAGGCTACGAGCAGTACGTC. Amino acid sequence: CASSQSHSLGGYEQYV.

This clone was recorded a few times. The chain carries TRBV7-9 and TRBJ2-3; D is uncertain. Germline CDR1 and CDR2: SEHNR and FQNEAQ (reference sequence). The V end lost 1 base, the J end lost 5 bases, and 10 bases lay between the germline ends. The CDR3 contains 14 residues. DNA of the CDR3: TGTGCCAGCAGCTTAGGAGACTCCGGAGATACGCAGTATTTT. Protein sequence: CASSLGDSGDTQYF.

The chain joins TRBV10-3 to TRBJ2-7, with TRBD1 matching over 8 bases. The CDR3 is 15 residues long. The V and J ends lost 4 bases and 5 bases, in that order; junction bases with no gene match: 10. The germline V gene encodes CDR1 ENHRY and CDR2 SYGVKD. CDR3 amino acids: CAISVGQGASHEQYV. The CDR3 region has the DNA TGTGCCATCAGTGTAGGGCAGGGGGCTTCCCACGAGCAGTACGTC.

CDR3 nucleotide sequence: TGTGCCAGCGTCCGTAGTGCGGGGGACACTGAAGCTTTCTTT. It translates to CASVRSAGDTEAFF. The chain uses TRBV6-5 and TRBJ1-1; D may be TRBD1 (5 bases). The CDR3 spans 14 residues. The V gene's germline CDR1 is MNHEY and CDR2 SVGAGI. V was clipped by 8 bases and J by 3 bases, with 16 bases between them.

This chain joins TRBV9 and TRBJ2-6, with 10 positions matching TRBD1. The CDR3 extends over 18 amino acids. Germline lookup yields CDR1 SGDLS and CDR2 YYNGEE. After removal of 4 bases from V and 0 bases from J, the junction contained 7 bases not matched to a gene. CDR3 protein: CASSRVGTGDSGANVLTF. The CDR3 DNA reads TGTGCCAGCAGCAGAGTAGGGACAGGGGACTCTGGGGCCAACGTCCTGACTTTC.

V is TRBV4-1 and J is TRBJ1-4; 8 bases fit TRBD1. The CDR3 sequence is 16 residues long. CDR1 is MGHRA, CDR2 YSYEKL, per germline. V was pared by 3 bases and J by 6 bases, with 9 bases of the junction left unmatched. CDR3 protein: CASSHLGQGRDEKLFF. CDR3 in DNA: TGCGCCAGCAGCCACCTAGGACAGGGACGGGATGAAAAACTGTTTTTT.

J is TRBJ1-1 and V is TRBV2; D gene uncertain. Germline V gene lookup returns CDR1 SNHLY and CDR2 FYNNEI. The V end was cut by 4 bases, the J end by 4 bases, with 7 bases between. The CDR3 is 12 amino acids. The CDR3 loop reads CASSVMFTEAFF. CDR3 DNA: TGTGCCAGCAGTGTTATGTTCACTGAAGCTTTCTTT.

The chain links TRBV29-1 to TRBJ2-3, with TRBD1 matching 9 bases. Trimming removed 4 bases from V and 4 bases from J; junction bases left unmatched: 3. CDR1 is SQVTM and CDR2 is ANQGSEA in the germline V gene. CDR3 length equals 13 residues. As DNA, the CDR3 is TGCAGCGTTGCGGACAGGGGCCCAGATACGCAGTATTTT. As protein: CSVADRGPDTQYF.

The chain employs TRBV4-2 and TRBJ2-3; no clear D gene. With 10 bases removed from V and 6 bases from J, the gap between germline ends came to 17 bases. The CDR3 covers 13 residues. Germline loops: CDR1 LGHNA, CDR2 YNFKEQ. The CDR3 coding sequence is TGTGCCACCGCGACTGAACGCTGGGATACGCAGTATTTT. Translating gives CATATERWDTQYF.

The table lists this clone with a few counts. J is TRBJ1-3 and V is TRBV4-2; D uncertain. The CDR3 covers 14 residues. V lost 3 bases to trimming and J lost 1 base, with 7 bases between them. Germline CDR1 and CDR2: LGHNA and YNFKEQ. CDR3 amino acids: CASSHPVSGNTIYF. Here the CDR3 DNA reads TGTGCCAGCAGCCATCCGGTTTCTGGAAACACCATATATTTT.

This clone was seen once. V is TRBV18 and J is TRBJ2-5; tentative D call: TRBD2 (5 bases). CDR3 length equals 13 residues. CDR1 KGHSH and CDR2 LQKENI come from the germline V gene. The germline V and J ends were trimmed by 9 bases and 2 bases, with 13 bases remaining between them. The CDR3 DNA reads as TGTGCCAGTCAACGGGGTATACAAGAGACCCAGTACTTC. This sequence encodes CASQRGIQETQYF.

The CDR3 here is CASSPLGQVPADTQYF. The CDR3 nucleotides are TGTGCCAGCTCACCACTGGGACAGGTTCCCGCAGATACGCAGTATTTT. The rearrangement links TRBV18 to TRBJ2-3; 8 bases are shared with TRBD1. Losses at the gene ends were 1 base for V and 4 bases for J; bases not matched to a gene: 7. The CDR3 is 16 residues long. The germline CDR1 and CDR2 sequences are KGHSH and LQKENI.

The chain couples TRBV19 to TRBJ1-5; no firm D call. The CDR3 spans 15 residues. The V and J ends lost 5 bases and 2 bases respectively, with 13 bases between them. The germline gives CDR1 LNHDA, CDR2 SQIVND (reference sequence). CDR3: CASSPVGEGNQPQHF. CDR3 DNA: TGTGCCAGTAGTCCGGTGGGAGAAGGCAATCAGCCCCAGCATTTT.

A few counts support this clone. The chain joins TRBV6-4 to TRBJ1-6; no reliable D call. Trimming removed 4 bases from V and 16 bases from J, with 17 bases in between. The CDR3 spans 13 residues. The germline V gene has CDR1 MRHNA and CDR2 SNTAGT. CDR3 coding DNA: TGTGCCAGCAGTGTAAGTTTGTCAGCGAAACTCCACTTT. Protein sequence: CASSVSLSAKLHF.

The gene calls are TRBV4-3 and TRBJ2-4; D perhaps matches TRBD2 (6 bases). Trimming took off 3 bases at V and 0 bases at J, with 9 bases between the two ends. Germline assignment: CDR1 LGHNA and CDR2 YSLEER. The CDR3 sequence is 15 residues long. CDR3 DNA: TGCGCCAGCAGCCAGGGGGGTCTAGCCAAAAACATTCAGTACTTC. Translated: CASSQGGLAKNIQYF.

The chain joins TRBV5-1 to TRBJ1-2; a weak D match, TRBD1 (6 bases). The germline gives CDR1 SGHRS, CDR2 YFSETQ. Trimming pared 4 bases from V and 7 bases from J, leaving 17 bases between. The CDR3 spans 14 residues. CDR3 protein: CASSPGQGIGGYTF. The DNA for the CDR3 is TGCGCCAGCAGCCCGGGACAAGGGATCGGTGGCTACACCTTC.

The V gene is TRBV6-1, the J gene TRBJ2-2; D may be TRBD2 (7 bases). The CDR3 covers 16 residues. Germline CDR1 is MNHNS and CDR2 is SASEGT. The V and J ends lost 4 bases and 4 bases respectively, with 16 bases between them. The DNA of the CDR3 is TGTGCCAGCAGTGTCGGGCGGGGGCGGTTCACCGGGGAGCTGTTTTTT. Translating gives CASSVGRGRFTGELFF.

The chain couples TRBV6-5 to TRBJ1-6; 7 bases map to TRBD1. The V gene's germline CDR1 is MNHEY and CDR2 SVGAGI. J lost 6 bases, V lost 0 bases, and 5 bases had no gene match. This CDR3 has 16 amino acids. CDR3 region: CASSYSYRGGNSPLHF. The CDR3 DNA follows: TGTGCCAGCAGTTACTCCTACAGGGGAGGTAATTCACCCCTCCACTTT.

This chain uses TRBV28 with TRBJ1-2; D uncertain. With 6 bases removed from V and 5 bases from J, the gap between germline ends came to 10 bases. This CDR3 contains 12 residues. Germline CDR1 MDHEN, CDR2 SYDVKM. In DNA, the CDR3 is TGTGCCAGCAGACCACGGGTTTATGGCTACACCTTC. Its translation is CASRPRVYGYTF.

The CDR3 DNA is TGCGCCAGCAGCCAAAACTCGGGGTCTAACCAAGAGACCCAGTACTTC. As protein: CASSQNSGSNQETQYF. V usage is TRBV4-1 and J usage is TRBJ2-5, with D possibly TRBD2 on 5 matching bases. Trimming cost V 2 bases and J 0 bases, with 13 bases left between them. CDR1 and CDR2 from the germline V gene are MGHRA and YSYEKL. The CDR3 length is 16 residues.

CDR3 sequence reads: CASSLGQGDEQYV. As DNA, the CDR3 is TGTGCCAGCTCCCTGGGACAAGGGGACGAGCAGTACGTC. This rearrangement joins TRBV18 to TRBJ2-7; D is perhaps TRBD1 (6 bases). The CDR3 extends over 13 amino acids. V was pared by 6 bases and J by 5 bases, with 14 bases between. Germline V CDR1 and CDR2: KGHSH, LQKENI.

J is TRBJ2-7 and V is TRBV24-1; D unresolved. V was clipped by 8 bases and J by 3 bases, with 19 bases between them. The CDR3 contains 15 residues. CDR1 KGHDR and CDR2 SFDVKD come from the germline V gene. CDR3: CATTPWVTNLYEQYF. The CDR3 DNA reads TGTGCCACCACTCCTTGGGTAACTAATCTCTACGAGCAGTACTTC.